This TCR beta chain emerged from a study of blood T cell repertoires in COVID-19. In the study overall: The samples span acute and convalescent COVID-19 from the United States, Italy and Spain. Sources were T cells, B-cell-depleted T cells, or PBMCs; the material itself was cDNA or gDNA.

Assignment of participants to cohorts was predicated upon participant-reported clinical history. In the original workflow: Amplification with reference gene primers provided the estimates of nucleated cell counts. Clones were sequenced by immunoSEQ multiplex PCR, and TCRdb holds only the in-frame ones, with some missing. The V and J calls and the clone size are those of that table, but D and trimming were determined from the DNA. The sample carries more than 250,000 clones, around 89% recorded once. Trimming removed 6 bases at V and 3 bases at J, with 9 bases between. The CDR3 spans 12 residues. Germline V gene lookup returns CDR1 ENHRY and CDR2 SYGVKD.

This sequence joins TRBV10-3 and TRBJ2-7; tentatively, D is TRBD1 (6 bases). The source is a woman under 30 with acute COVID-19. The sequenced sample was PBMCs or T cells enriched from blood (not recorded which). The CDR3 reads CAIRDSYYEQYF. The CDR3 DNA is TGTGCCATCAGGGACAGCTACTACGAGCAGTACTTC.